A selection of T cell receptor beta chains follows, all from one sample in a study of blood T cell repertoires in COVID-19. The repertoire was sequenced with immunoSEQ multiplex PCR; TCRdb's copy has only in-frame clones and lacks some. In the table there are about 160,000 clones, over 80% of which are singletons. Sample: peripheral blood. These receptors all stem from a man aged 30-40 years with COVID-19, enrolled during active disease. Both conserved end residues are part of each CDR3. The D gene is left open where the match is weak.

d_gene: TRBD1
v_gene: TRBV27
j_gene: TRBJ2-7
len: 15
CDR3aa: CASSLDRGRDNEQYF

d_gene: TRBD1
v_gene: TRBV2
j_gene: TRBJ1-5
len: 14
CDR3aa: CASSPRGRGQPQHF

d_gene: TRBD2
v_gene: TRBV7-2
j_gene: TRBJ2-1
len: 15
CDR3aa: CASSYSGGPYNEQFF

d_gene: NA
v_gene: TRBV7-2
j_gene: TRBJ1-5
len: 13
CDR3aa: CASSSTWNQPQHF

d_gene: NA
v_gene: TRBV6-2/TRBV6-3
j_gene: TRBJ2-2
len: 16
CDR3aa: CASSYSRQWNTGELFF

d_gene: TRBD1
v_gene: TRBV10-3
j_gene: TRBJ2-7
len: 14
CDR3aa: CATTGQGYTYEQYF

d_gene: TRBD2
v_gene: TRBV4-1
j_gene: TRBJ2-7
len: 15
CDR3aa: CASSHQLAGELEQYF

d_gene: TRBD1
v_gene: TRBV6-5
j_gene: TRBJ1-2
len: 15
CDR3aa: CASSYGTGQSYGYTF

d_gene: NA
v_gene: TRBV7-2
j_gene: TRBJ1-1
len: 15
CDR3aa: CASSLLGGMNTEAFF

d_gene: NA
v_gene: TRBV20-1
j_gene: TRBJ1-1
len: 12
CDR3aa: CSASPSNTEAFF

d_gene: NA
v_gene: TRBV27
j_gene: TRBJ1-1
len: 13
CDR3aa: CASSPLRGTEAFF

d_gene: NA
v_gene: TRBV27
j_gene: TRBJ2-1
len: 12
CDR3aa: CASSLAGTEQFF

d_gene: TRBD2
v_gene: TRBV5-1
j_gene: TRBJ2-3
len: 17
CDR3aa: CASSLRTSGRLTDTQYF